This T cell receptor beta chain was documented in a study of T cells after yellow fever vaccination. Study-wide points: Peaking faster, on day 5 versus 15, the secondary response was nonetheless weaker. Post-booster reappearance was seen for most primary-vaccination clones (roughly 96% CD4, 75% to 90% CD8). A minor fraction of clonotypes spanned both CD4 and CD8 compartments.

TCRdb analysed the 5' RACE reads with MiXCR anew, one entry per CDR3 protein. The sample includes some 260,000 distinct CDR3 sequences, around 5.3% of them seen just once. This clonotype was seen ten or more times. Its specificity is not known. CDR1 is SNHLY, CDR2 FYNNEI, per germline. The CDR3 is made up of 13 amino acids. Deletions cut 6 bases from V and 1 base from J, with 10 bases between. The receptor was isolated from a young man who received the YFV17D yellow fever vaccine. V is TRBV2 and J is TRBJ2-7; D is tentatively TRBD1 or TRBD2 (5 bases each). Sequencing was performed on CD4+ T cells sorted from PBMCs, taken on the day of the yellow fever booster vaccination. CDR3 in DNA: TGTGCCAGCAGCGGGACGGCGTCCTACGAGCAGTACGTC. This sequence encodes CASSGTASYEQYV.